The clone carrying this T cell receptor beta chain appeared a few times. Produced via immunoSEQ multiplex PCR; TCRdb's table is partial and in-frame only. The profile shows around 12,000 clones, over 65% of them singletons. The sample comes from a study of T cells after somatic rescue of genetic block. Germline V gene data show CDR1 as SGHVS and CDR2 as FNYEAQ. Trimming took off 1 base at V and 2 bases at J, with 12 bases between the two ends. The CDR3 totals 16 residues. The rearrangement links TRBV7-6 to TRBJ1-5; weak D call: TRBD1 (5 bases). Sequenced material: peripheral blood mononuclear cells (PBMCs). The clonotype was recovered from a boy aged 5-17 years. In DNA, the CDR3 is TGTGCCAGCAGCTTAGAAAGGACAAGGGGCAATCAGCCCCAGCATTTT. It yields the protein CASSLERTRGNQPQHF.